Presented here are 17 T cell receptor beta chains from one specimen sequenced in a study of graft-versus-host responses after intestinal transplantation. Libraries were prepared by immunoSEQ multiplex PCR; TCRdb keeps only in-frame clonotypes and omits some of them. This sample carries some 95,000 clones, 91% of them seen once, and the ten largest clones take roughly 0.5%. Their specific antigens are unknown. The starting material was unstimulated CD8+ T cells sorted from spleen or lymph node cells, obtained before intestinal transplant. Receptor source: a human donor who received an intestinal transplant.

The chain joins TRBV5-1 to TRBJ2-3; TRBD2 matches 8 bases. The germline CDR1 and CDR2 sequences are SGHRS and YFSETQ. V gave up 3 bases and J gave up 6 bases; unmatched junction bases: 6. This CDR3 has 14 amino acids. The CDR3 spells CASSSGLAGDTQYF. The CDR3 coding sequence is TGCGCCAGCAGCTCCGGACTAGCAGGGGATACGCAGTATTTT.

This rearrangement joins TRBV7-9 to TRBJ1-5, with TRBD1 matching 7 bases. This CDR3 comprises 15 residues. V dropped 5 bases and J dropped 4; count of bases not matched to a gene: 8. CDR1 and CDR2 (germline): SEHNR, FQNEAQ (reference sequence). CDR3 sequence (DNA): TGTGCCAGCAGCCCCCAGGGGGTCGGGAATCAGCCCCAGCATTTT. Protein product: CASSPQGVGNQPQHF.

J is TRBJ2-5 and V is TRBV11-1; D unclear. The CDR3 loop spans 14 amino acids. V was shortened by 6 bases and J by 1 base, with 12 bases between the two germline ends. Germline-derived CDR1 and CDR2 are SGHAT and FQDESV (reference sequence). The CDR3 DNA sequence: TGTGCCAGCAGTCCCAGACTCATCCAAGAGACCCAGTACTTC. This gives the protein CASSPRLIQETQYF.

V and J are TRBV30 and TRBJ2-7; the D gene is possibly TRBD2 (7 bases). Germline V gene sequence: CDR1 GTSNPN, CDR2 SVGIG (reference sequence). The CDR3 is 14 residues long. Trimming removed 5 bases from V and 0 bases from J, with 14 bases in between. Here the CDR3 reads CAWDHGGLSYEQYF. In nucleotides, the CDR3 is TGTGCCTGGGACCACGGGGGGCTCTCCTACGAGCAGTACTTC.

The V call is TRBV19, the J call TRBJ1-2; no definite D call. V shed 3 bases and J shed 3 bases, with 8 bases lying between them. The CDR3 spans 13 residues. Germline-derived CDR1 and CDR2 are LNHDA and SQIVND (reference sequence). The CDR3 DNA sequence: TGTGCCAGTAGTATCCTAACCGACTATGGCTACACCTTC. Encoded protein: CASSILTDYGYTF.

This clone was seen only once. V and J are TRBV19 and TRBJ1-2, with TRBD1 matching over 7 bases. CDR1 LNHDA and CDR2 SQIVND come from the germline V gene (reference sequence). The CDR3 length is 14 residues. The ends lost 5 bases at V and 8 bases at J; junction bases unmatched: 11. CDR3 sequence: CASSLTLGQYGYTF. The CDR3 DNA reads as TGTGCCAGTAGTTTAACCTTGGGACAGTACGGCTACACCTTC.

This chain uses TRBV2 with TRBJ1-2, with a tentative D call TRBD1 (5 bases). Trimming shortened V by 3 bases and J by 8 bases, and 16 bases separated the two germline ends. The germline CDR1 and CDR2 sequences are SNHLY and FYNNEI. The CDR3 contains 14 residues. In DNA, the CDR3 is TGTGCCAGCAGTGAGGCCAGGGCTTTGAGCGGCTACACCTTC. This translates into CASSEARALSGYTF.

This clone was seen a single time. The V gene is TRBV5-6, the J gene TRBJ2-1; tentatively, D is TRBD2 (5 bases). V was clipped by 0 bases and J by 7 bases, with 11 bases between them. The CDR3 totals 14 residues. The germline CDR1 and CDR2 sequences are SGHDT and YYEEEE. Written as DNA, the CDR3 is TGTGCCAGCAGCTTGGGGGTGGGAGAAAATGAGCAGTTCTTC. It specifies CASSLGVGENEQFF.

This rearrangement joins TRBV6-5 to TRBJ2-2; TRBD2 matches at 7 bases. The V segment lost 7 bases and the J segment 3 bases; nucleotides outside the gene matches: 8. In germline, CDR1 is MNHEY, CDR2 SVGAGI. The CDR3 sequence is 15 residues long. The CDR3 sequence is CASIGREIDTGELFF. CDR3 DNA sequence: TGTGCCAGCATCGGGCGGGAGATAGACACCGGGGAGCTGTTTTTT.

This chain uses TRBV27 with TRBJ2-1; a possible D gene is TRBD1 (7 bases). The germline V and J ends were trimmed by 3 bases and 4 bases, with 10 bases remaining between them. The CDR3 has 14 amino acids. Germline values: CDR1 MNHEY, CDR2 SMNVEV (reference sequence). CDR3 protein: CASSLAGGYNEQFF. The CDR3 nucleotides read TGTGCCAGCAGTTTGGCAGGGGGGTACAATGAGCAGTTCTTC.

The V gene is TRBV19, the J gene TRBJ1-4; 10 positions agree with TRBD1. The CDR3 contains 15 residues. Germline V gene lookup returns CDR1 LNHDA and CDR2 SQIVND (reference sequence). Unmatched junction bases numbered 2, after V lost 1 base and J lost 6 bases. For the CDR3, the DNA is TGTGCCAGTAGTATAGTAGGGACAGGGGATGAAAAACTGTTTTTT. Protein sequence: CASSIVGTGDEKLFF.

The chain has TRBV27 and TRBJ1-2, with D possibly matching TRBD1 (6 bases). The CDR3 length is 12 residues. The V end lost 8 bases, the J end lost 4 bases, and 11 bases lay between the germline ends. Germline CDR1 and CDR2: MNHEY and SMNVEV (reference sequence). CDR3 sequence reads: CASRDTSYGYTF. The CDR3 bases are TGTGCCAGCCGGGACACTTCCTATGGCTACACCTTC.

The chain carries TRBV19 and TRBJ2-7; 7 bases fit TRBD2. The CDR3 covers 14 residues. V lost 6 bases to trimming and J lost 2 bases; unmatched junction nucleotides: 7. CDR1 and CDR2 from the germline V gene are LNHDA and SQIVND (reference sequence). CDR3 sequence (DNA): TGTGCCAGTAGATCGCGGGGGAGTACCTACGAGCAGTACTTC. It codes for CASRSRGSTYEQYF.

The CDR3 DNA reads TGTGCCAGCAGCCCCAGCTCCTACAATGAGCAGTTCTTC. As protein: CASSPSSYNEQFF. This chain links TRBV13 with TRBJ2-1; D ambiguous. V was clipped by 5 bases and J by 0 bases, with 5 bases between them. CDR1 PRHDT and CDR2 FYEKMQ come from the germline V gene (reference sequence). The CDR3 totals 13 residues.

The chain has TRBV29-1 and TRBJ1-2, with D possibly TRBD1 on 6 matching bases. Per germline, CDR1 SQVTM and CDR2 ANQGSEA. This CDR3 contains 14 residues. The V end was cut by 0 bases, the J end by 5 bases, with 13 bases between. The CDR3 DNA reads as TGCAGCGTTGAAGATCAGGGGACAAATTATGGCTACACCTTC. It translates to CSVEDQGTNYGYTF.

The V call is TRBV5-1, the J call TRBJ2-1, with TRBD2 matching over 7 bases. Germline loops: CDR1 SGHRS, CDR2 YFSETQ. The CDR3 spans 15 residues. V gave up 1 base and J gave up 7 bases; unmatched junction bases: 8. CDR3 nucleotides: TGCGCCAGCAGCTTGCGGGGCGGGGGTATGAATGAGCAGTTCTTC. Translating gives CASSLRGGGMNEQFF.

The rearrangement uses TRBV13 and TRBJ2-1; 7 nucleotides line up with TRBD2. Trimming took 1 base from V and 4 from J; bases not matched to a gene: 4. Looked up from germline, CDR1 is PRHDT and CDR2 is FYEKMQ (reference sequence). The CDR3 totals 15 residues. The DNA of the CDR3 is TGTGCCAGCAGCTTAGCCGGGGGGACGTACAATGAGCAGTTCTTC. Amino acids: CASSLAGGTYNEQFF.